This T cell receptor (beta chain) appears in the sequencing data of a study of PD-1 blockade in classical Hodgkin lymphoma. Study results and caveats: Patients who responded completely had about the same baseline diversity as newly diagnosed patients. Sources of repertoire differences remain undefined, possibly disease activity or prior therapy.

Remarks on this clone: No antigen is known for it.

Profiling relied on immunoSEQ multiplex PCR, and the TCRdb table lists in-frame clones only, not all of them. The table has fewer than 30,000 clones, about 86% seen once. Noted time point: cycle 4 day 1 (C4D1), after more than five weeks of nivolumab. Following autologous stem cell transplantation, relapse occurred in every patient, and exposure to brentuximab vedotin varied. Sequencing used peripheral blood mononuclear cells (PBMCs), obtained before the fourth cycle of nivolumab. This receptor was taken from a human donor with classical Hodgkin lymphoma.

CDR3 nucleotide sequence: TGTGCCAGCAGCGCTCGACTAGACGAGCAGTACTTC. Residues: CASSARLDEQYF. The chain uses TRBV7-9 and TRBJ2-7; D possibly corresponds to TRBD2 (6 bases). The germline V gene encodes CDR1 SEHNR and CDR2 FQNEAQ (reference sequence). The CDR3 covers 12 residues. Trimming stripped 5 bases from V and 5 bases from J, with 10 bases between.